This TCR beta chain came from a study of blood T cell repertoires in COVID-19 (dated by TCRdb to about 2020). With regard to the full study: The collaborator samples originated in the United States, Italy and Spain and spanned the acute and convalescent phases of COVID-19. Sample metadata almost always included a de-identified subject ID, COVID-19 status, age in years and sex. Subjects who had been exposed to COVID-19, were actively infected with it, or had recovered from it provided the deeply sampled blood TCRbeta repertoires that made up the dataset. The material from the prospective study consisted of cDNA or gDNA derived from T cells, B-cell-depleted T cells, or PBMCs. Samples were obtained from the ongoing ImmuneRACE study (first 160 participants) and from over a thousand subjects provided by 6 global collaborators. The repertoires were made available in a free public database intended to serve as a resource for research on the immune response to SARS-CoV-2. HLA class I and class II types, where available, came from metadata supplied by the sample provider rather than from assay-based typing. Findings and caveats that apply to the study as a whole: The quantity of clinical and demographic metadata differed by source and by participant and was supplied without curation.

The collaborating institutions used their own protocols to collect whole blood in K2EDTA tubes. For TCRbeta analysis, collaborators shipped samples as frozen whole blood, isolated PBMCs, or DNA extracted from either of those sample types. Turning to this clone: Its binding antigen is unknown. No qualities accompany the bases; no much larger clone lies one base away.

TCRbeta CDR3 regions were amplified from genomic DNA using the immunoSEQ Assay, a bias-controlled multiplex PCR. For the original study's pipeline: Nucleated cell counts per sample were estimated from amplification of reference gene primers within the assay. Sequence reads were collapsed and filtered to measure the absolute abundance of every unique TCRbeta CDR3 rearrangement. Productive Simpson clonality was computed per sample as the square root of Simpson's diversity index over productive rearrangements. Imported from immuneACCESS, the table was reduced by TCRdb to in-frame sequences with V and J called. These copies leave out some clones; in studies compared against another copy, an unresolved V gene accounts for under half, and the cause of the remainder is not known. That table furnishes V, J and clone size, whereas the DNA furnished D and trimming. This sample comprises about 68,000 clones, about nine tenths of them detected only once. Roughly 8.1% of the sample goes to the ten largest clones.

This TCR was recovered from a man younger than 40 with acute or convalescent COVID-19. The specimen was peripheral blood.

The CDR3 protein is CASSSPQPQHF. The nucleotide sequence reads as follows: TGTGCCAGCAGCTCCCCCCAGCCCCAGCATTTT. The V gene is TRBV28 and the J gene is TRBJ1-5, with the D gene uncertain. The junction carries 7 bases between V and J, which are trimmed by 6 bases and 7 bases respectively. Sequences MDHEN (CDR1) and SYDVKM (CDR2) are obtained from the germline V gene. The CDR3 starts with the cysteine, ends with the phenylalanine, and has 11 residues. Of the read, only the CDR3 DNA is kept; its 33 bases are in frame from base 1.